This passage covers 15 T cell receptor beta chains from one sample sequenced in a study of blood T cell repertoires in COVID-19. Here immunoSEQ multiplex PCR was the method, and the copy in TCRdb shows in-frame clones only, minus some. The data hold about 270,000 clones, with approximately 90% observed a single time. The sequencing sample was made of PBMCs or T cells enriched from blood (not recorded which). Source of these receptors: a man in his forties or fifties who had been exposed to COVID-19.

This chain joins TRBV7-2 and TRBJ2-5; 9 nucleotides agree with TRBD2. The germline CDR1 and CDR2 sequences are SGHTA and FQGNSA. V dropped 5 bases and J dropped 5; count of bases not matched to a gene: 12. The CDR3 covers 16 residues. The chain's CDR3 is CASSPPSREGPETQYF. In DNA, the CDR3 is TGTGCCAGCAGCCCACCCTCGCGGGAGGGCCCCGAGACCCAGTACTTC.

The CDR3 reads CASSLALVVETQYF. The CDR3 region has the DNA TGCGCCAGCAGCTTGGCTCTAGTTGTAGAGACCCAGTACTTC. This rearrangement joins TRBV5-1 to TRBJ2-5, with unresolved D. The CDR3 is 14 amino acids. V dropped 0 bases and J dropped 4 bases, with 10 bases sitting between them. Germline CDR1 SGHRS, CDR2 YFSETQ.

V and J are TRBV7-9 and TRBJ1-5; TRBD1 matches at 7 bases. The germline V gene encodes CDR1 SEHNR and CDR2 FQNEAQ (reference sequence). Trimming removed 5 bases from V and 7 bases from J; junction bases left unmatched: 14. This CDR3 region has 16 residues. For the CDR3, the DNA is TGTGCCAGCAGCACTACAGGGGCGGAGGGGTACCAGCCCCAGCATTTT. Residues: CASSTTGAEGYQPQHF.

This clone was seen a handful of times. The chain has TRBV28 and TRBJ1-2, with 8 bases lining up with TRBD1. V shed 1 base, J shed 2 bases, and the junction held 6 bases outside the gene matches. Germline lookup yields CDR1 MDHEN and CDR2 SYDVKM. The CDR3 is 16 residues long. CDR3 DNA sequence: TGTGCCAGCAGTTTATCGGGACAGGTCGCAAACTATGGCTACACCTTC. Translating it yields CASSLSGQVANYGYTF.

Here the CDR3 DNA reads TGTGCCAGTAGTATAGCCGGGACAGGGGTTGAAGCTTTCTTT. Translation: CASSIAGTGVEAFF. The rearrangement links TRBV19 to TRBJ1-1; 10 bases agree with TRBD1. Germline trimming cut 1 base from V and 7 bases from J; bases unmatched to any gene: 3. In germline, CDR1 is LNHDA, CDR2 SQIVND (reference sequence). This CDR3 has 14 residues.

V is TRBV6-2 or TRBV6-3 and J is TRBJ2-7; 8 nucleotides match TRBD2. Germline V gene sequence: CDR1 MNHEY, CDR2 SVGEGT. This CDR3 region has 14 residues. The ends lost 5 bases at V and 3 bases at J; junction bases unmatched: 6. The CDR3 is CASSRTSRNYEQYF. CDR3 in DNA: TGTGCCAGCAGTCGGACTAGCCGAAACTACGAGCAGTACTTC.

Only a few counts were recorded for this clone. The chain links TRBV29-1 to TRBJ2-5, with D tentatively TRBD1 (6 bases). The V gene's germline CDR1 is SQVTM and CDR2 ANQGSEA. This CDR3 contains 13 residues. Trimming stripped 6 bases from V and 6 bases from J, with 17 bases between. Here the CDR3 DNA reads TGCAGCGTAGGTCATGAACAGGGAAAGACCCAGTACTTC. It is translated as CSVGHEQGKTQYF.

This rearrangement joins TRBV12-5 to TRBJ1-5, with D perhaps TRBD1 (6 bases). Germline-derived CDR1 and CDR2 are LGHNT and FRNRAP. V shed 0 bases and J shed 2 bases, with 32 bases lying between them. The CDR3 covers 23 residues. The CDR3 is CASGLVGGGPISYLHLGNQPQHF. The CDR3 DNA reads TGTGCTAGTGGTTTGGTAGGCGGGGGGCCGATCTCTTATTTGCACTTAGGCAATCAGCCCCAGCATTTT.

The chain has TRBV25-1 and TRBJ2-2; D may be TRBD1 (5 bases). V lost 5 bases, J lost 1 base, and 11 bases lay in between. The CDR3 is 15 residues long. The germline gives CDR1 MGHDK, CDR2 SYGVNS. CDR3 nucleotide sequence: TGTGCCAGCAGTAGACAGATCTTGAACACCGGGGAGCTGTTTTTT. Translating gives CASSRQILNTGELFF.

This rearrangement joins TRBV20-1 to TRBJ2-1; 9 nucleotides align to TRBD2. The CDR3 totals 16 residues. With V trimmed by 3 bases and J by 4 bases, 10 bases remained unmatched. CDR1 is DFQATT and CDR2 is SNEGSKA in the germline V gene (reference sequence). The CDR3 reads CSASTASGKGYNEQFF. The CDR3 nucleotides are TGCAGTGCTAGTACTGCTAGCGGGAAAGGATACAATGAGCAGTTCTTC.

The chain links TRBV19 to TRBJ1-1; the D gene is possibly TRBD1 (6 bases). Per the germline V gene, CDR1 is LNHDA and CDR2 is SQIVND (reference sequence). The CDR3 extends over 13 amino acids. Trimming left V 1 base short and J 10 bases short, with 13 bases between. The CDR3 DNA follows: TGTGCCAGTAGTATAGGGTACAGGGAACTAGCTTTCTTT. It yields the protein CASSIGYRELAFF.

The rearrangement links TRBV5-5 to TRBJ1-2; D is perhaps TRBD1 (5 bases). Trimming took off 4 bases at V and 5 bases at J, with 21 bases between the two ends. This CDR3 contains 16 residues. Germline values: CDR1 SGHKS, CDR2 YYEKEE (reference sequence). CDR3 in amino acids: CASSPDAGVVVYGYTF. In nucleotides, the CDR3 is TGTGCCAGCAGCCCCGATGCGGGGGTAGTTGTTTATGGCTACACCTTC.

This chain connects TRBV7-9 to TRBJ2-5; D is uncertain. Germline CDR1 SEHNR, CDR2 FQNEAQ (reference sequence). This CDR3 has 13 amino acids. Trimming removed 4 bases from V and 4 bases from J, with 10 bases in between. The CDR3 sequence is CASSSLVSETQYF. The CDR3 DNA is TGTGCCAGCAGCTCCCTCGTATCAGAGACCCAGTACTTC.

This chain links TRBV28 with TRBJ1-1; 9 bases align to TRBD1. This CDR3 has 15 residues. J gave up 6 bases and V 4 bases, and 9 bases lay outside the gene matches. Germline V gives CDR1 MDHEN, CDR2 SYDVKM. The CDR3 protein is CASSSPTGGVSEAFF. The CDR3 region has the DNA TGTGCCAGCAGTTCACCGACAGGGGGAGTCTCTGAAGCTTTCTTT.

CDR3 sequence reads: CASSSQTGSGNQPQHF. For the CDR3, the DNA is TGTGCCAGCAGTTCCCAGACAGGGAGTGGCAATCAGCCCCAGCATTTT. The chain links TRBV6-5 to TRBJ1-5; 7 positions agree with TRBD1. The CDR3 spans 16 residues. The germline CDR1 and CDR2 sequences are MNHEY and SVGAGI. Trimming at V came to 4 bases and at J to 2 bases, leaving 8 bases not matched to a gene.